The 5 T cell receptor beta chains in this list originate from one sample, sequenced in a study of blood T cell repertoires in COVID-19. Only in-frame clones appear in the TCRdb table, and some are missing; sequencing was by immunoSEQ multiplex PCR. The sample contains roughly 250,000 clones, approximately 90% of which appear only once. Input material: peripheral blood. The source is a man between 60 and 70 years old who had recovered from COVID-19.

The rearrangement links TRBV7-2 to TRBJ1-6; no clear D gene. Germline-derived CDR1 and CDR2 are SGHTA and FQGNSA. CDR3 length: 15 residues. The V end lost 2 bases, the J end lost 5 bases, and 10 bases lay between the germline ends. The CDR3, as DNA: TGTGCCAGCAGCTTAAGCTCCCTAAATAATTCACCCCTCCACTTT. Translated, it gives CASSLSSLNNSPLHF. Together with reference TRBV7-2 and TRBJ1-6, the CDR3 gives the full variable domain: GAGVSQSPSNKVTEKGKDVELRCDPISGHTALYWYRQSLGQGLEFLIYFQGNSAPDKSGLPSDRFSAERTGGSVSTLTIQRTQQEDSAVYLCASSLSSLNNSPLHFGNGTRLTVT.

This chain joins TRBV23-1 and TRBJ2-3; maybe TRBD1 (7 bases). TRBV23-1 is annotated as an ORF whose role is uncertain. V gave up 9 bases and J gave up 4 bases, with 23 bases separating them. The CDR3 length is 16 residues. The CDR3 bases are TGCGCCAGAGCTTACGAGGGGAGGCAGGGGGCAGATACGCAGTATTTT. Translating gives CARAYEGRQGADTQYF.

This clone has a single count. Within the sample, other DNA sequences also encode this same CDR3. The V and J genes are TRBV2 and TRBJ2-3; 7 positions agree with TRBD1. Germline V gene sequence: CDR1 SNHLY, CDR2 FYNNEI. Trimming took 6 bases from V and 5 from J; bases not matched to a gene: 2. The CDR3 has 12 residues. CDR3 DNA sequence: TGTGCCAGCAGCTCAGGGGGAGATACGCAGTATTTT. Its translation: CASSSGGDTQYF.

This rearrangement joins TRBV7-2 to TRBJ2-7; D remains unclear. Per the germline V gene, CDR1 is SGHTA and CDR2 is FQGNSA. This CDR3 is 15 amino acids long. The V end was cut by 0 bases, the J end by 1 base, with 10 bases between. CDR3 sequence (DNA): TGTGCCAGCAGCTTAGCAGTGTCAGTTTCCTACGAGCAGTACTTC. Amino acid sequence: CASSLAVSVSYEQYF. The whole variable domain, filled in from reference TRBV7-2 and TRBJ2-7, reads GAGVSQSPSNKVTEKGKDVELRCDPISGHTALYWYRQSLGQGLEFLIYFQGNSAPDKSGLPSDRFSAERTGGSVSTLTIQRTQQEDSAVYLCASSLAVSVSYEQYFGPGTRLTVT.

This rearrangement joins TRBV4-1 to TRBJ1-2; possibly TRBD1 for D (6 bases). V was trimmed by 0 bases and J by 6 bases, leaving 17 bases between them. This CDR3 is built from 16 residues. Germline CDR1 is MGHRA and CDR2 is YSYEKL. This CDR3 is CASSQETGPILDGYTF. CDR3 coding DNA: TGCGCCAGCAGCCAAGAAACAGGGCCCATTTTGGATGGCTACACCTTC.